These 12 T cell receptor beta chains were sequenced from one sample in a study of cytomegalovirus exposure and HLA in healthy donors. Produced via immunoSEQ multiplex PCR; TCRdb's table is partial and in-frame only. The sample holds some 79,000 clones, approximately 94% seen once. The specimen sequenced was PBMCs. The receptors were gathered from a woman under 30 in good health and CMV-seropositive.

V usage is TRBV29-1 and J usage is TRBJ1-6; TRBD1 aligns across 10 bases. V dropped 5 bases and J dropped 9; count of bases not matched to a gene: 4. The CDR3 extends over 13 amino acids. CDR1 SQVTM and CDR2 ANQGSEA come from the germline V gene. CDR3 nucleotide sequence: TGCAGCGTTAGGGACAGGGGTGGTTCACCCCTCCACTTT. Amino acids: CSVRDRGGSPLHF.

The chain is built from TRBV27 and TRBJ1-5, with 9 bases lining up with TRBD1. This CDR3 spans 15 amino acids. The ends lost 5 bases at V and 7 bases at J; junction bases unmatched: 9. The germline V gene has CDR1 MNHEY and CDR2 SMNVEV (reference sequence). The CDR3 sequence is CASSTRGQGRQPQHF. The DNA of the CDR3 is TGTGCCAGCAGTACAAGAGGACAGGGGAGACAGCCCCAGCATTTT.

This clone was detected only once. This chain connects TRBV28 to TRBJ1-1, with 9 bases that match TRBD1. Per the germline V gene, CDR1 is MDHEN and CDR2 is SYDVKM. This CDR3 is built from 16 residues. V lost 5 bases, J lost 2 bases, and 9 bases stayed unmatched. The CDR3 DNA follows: TGTGCCAGCAGTCTTACAGGGGGCCCCCCCAACACTGAAGCTTTCTTT. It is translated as CASSLTGGPPNTEAFF.

DNA of the CDR3: TGTGCCAGCAGCATTGACAGCTCCTACAATGAGCAGTTCTTC. This sequence encodes CASSIDSSYNEQFF. The chain couples TRBV6-4 to TRBJ2-1, with a possible D match to TRBD1 (5 bases). The CDR3 is 14 amino acids. Germline V gives CDR1 MRHNA, CDR2 SNTAGT. V was pared by 6 bases and J by 0 bases, with 9 bases between.

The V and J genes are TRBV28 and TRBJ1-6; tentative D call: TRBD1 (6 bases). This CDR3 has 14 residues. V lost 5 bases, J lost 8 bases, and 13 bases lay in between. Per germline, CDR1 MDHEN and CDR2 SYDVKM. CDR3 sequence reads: CASSRRGLDSPLHF. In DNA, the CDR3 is TGTGCCAGCAGTCGCAGGGGCCTCGATTCACCCCTCCACTTT.

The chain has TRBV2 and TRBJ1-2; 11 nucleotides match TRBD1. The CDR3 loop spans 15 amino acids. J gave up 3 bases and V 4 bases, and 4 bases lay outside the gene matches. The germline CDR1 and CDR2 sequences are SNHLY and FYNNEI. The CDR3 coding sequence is TGTGCCAGCAGTGGGAGGGACAGGGGGTACTATGGCTACACCTTC. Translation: CASSGRDRGYYGYTF.

CDR3 in amino acids: CASNGVGTHTNTGELFF. CDR3 nucleotides: TGTGCCAGCAACGGCGTTGGGACTCACACGAACACCGGGGAGCTGTTTTTT. The chain is built from TRBV28 and TRBJ2-2; maybe TRBD2 (6 bases). The CDR3 loop spans 17 amino acids. Germline assignment: CDR1 MDHEN and CDR2 SYDVKM. The V end lost 7 bases, the J end lost 0 bases, and 18 bases lay between the germline ends.

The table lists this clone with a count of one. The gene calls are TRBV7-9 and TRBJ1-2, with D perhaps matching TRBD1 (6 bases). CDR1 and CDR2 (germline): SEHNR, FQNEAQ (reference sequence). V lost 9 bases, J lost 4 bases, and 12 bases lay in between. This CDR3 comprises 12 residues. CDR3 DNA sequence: TGTGCCAGTACCCTACAGGGCTATGGCTACACCTTC. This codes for CASTLQGYGYTF.

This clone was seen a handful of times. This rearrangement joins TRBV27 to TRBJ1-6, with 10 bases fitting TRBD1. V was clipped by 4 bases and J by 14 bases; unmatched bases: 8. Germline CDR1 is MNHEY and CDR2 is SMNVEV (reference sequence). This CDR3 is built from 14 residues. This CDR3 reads CASSYGTGVSSLHF. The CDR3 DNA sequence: TGTGCCAGCAGTTACGGGACAGGGGTCTCTTCCCTCCACTTT.

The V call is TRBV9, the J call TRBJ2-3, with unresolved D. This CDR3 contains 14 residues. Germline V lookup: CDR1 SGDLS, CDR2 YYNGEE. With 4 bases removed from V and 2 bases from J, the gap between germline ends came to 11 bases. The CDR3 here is CASSSQSATDTQYF. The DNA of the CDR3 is TGTGCCAGCAGCTCTCAAAGCGCCACAGATACGCAGTATTTT.

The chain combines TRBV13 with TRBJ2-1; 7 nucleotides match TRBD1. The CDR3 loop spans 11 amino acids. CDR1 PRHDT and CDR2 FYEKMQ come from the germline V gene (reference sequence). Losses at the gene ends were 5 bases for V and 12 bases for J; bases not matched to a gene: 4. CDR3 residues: CASSADRAQFF. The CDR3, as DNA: TGTGCCAGCAGCGCAGACAGGGCGCAGTTCTTC.

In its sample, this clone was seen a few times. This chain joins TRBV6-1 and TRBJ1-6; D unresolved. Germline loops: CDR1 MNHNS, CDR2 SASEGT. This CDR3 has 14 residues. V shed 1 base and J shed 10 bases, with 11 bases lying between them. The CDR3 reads CASSEGEERSPLHF. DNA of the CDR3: TGTGCCAGCAGTGAAGGGGAGGAACGCTCACCCCTCCACTTT.